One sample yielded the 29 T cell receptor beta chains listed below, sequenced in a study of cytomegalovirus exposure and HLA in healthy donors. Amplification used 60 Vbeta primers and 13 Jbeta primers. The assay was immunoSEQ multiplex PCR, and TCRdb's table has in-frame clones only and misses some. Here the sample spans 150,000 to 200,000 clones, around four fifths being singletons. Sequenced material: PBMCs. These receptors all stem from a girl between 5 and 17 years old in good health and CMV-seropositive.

The CDR3 bases are TGCGCCAGCAGTTCCAAAGTATGGGACAGGCAAGGTAGACAGGAAAAACTGTTTTTT. This translates into CASSSKVWDRQGRQEKLFF. The chain is built from TRBV5-1 and TRBJ1-4, with 8 bases aligning to TRBD1. V lost 5 bases, J lost 8 bases, and 23 bases stayed unmatched. The V gene's germline CDR1 is SGHRS and CDR2 YFSETQ. This CDR3 region has 19 residues.

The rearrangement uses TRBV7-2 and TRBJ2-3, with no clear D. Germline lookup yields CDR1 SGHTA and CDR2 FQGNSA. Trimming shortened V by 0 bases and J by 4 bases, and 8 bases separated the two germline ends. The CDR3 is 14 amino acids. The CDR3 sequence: CASSLAPFPDTQYF. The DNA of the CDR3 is TGTGCCAGCAGCTTAGCCCCATTCCCAGATACGCAGTATTTT.

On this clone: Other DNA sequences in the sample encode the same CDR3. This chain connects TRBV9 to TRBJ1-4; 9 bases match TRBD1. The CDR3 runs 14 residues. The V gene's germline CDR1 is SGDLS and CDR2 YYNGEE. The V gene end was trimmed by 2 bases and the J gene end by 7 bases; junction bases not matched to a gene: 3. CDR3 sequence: CASSVGQGGEKLFF. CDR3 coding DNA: TGTGCCAGCAGCGTGGGACAGGGTGGTGAAAAACTGTTTTTT.

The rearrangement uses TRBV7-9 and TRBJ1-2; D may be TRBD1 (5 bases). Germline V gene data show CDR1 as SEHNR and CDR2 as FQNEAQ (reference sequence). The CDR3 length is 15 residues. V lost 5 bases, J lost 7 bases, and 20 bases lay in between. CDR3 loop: CASSPLGGRASGYTF. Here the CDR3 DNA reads TGTGCCAGCAGCCCCCTGGGGGGTCGGGCTTCTGGCTACACCTTC.

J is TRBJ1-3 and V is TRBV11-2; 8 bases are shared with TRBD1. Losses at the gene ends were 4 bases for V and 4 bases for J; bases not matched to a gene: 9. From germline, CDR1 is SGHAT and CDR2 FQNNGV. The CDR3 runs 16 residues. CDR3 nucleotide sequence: TGTGCCAGCAGCTCCCGGGGCGACAGGGGCGGAAACACCATATATTTT. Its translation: CASSSRGDRGGNTIYF. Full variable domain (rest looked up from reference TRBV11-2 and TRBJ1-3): EAGVAQSPRYKIIEKRQSVAFWCNPISGHATLYWYQQILGQGPKLLIQFQNNGVVDDSQLPKDRFSAERLKGVDSTLKIQPAKLEDSAVYLCASSSRGDRGGNTIYFGEGSWLTVV.

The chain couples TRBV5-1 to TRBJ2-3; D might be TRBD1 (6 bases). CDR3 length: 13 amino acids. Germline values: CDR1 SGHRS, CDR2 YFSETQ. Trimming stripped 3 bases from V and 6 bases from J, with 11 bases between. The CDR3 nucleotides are TGCGCCAGCAGCTCTGGGACAACGGATACGCAGTATTTT. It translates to CASSSGTTDTQYF.

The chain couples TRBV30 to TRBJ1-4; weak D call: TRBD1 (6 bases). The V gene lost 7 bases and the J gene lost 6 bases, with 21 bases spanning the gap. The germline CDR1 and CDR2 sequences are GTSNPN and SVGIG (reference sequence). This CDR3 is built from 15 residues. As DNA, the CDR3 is TGTGCCTACACCCCTCAGCCAGGGGCCCATGAAAAACTGTTTTTT. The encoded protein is CAYTPQPGAHEKLFF.

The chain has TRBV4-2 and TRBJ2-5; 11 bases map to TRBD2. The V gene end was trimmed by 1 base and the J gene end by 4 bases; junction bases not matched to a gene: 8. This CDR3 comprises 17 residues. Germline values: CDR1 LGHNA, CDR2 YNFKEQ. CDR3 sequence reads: CASSQATSGEGGETQYF. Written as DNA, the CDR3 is TGTGCCAGCAGCCAAGCGACTAGCGGGGAGGGTGGAGAGACCCAGTACTTC.

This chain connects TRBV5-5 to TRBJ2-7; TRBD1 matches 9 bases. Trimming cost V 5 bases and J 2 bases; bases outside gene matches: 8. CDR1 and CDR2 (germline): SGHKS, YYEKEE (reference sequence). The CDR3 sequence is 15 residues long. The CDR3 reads CASSFDGTGPYEQYF. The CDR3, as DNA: TGTGCCAGCAGTTTTGATGGGACAGGGCCCTACGAGCAGTACTTC.

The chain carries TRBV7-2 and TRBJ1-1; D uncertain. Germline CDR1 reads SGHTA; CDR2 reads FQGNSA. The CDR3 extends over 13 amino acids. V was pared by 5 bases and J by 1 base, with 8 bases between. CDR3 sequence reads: CASSLTRNTEAFF. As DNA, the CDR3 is TGTGCCAGCAGCCTCACCAGGAACACTGAAGCTTTCTTT.

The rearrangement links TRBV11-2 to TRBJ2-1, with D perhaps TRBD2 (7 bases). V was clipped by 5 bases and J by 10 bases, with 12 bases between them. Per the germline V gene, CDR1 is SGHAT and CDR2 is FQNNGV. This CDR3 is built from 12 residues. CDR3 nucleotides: TGTGCCAGCAGCGGGGGGGGGCGGGAGCAGTTCTTC. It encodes CASSGGGREQFF.

The CDR3 coding sequence is TGTGCCTGGAGTACCCCGGGGGGGCTCGACACTGAAGCTTTCTTT. Translation gives CAWSTPGGLDTEAFF. The chain is built from TRBV30 and TRBJ1-1; possible D gene TRBD1, 6 bases. Trimming pared 2 bases from V and 3 bases from J, leaving 16 bases between. The length of the CDR3 is 15 residues. Germline-derived CDR1 and CDR2 are GTSNPN and SVGIG (reference sequence).

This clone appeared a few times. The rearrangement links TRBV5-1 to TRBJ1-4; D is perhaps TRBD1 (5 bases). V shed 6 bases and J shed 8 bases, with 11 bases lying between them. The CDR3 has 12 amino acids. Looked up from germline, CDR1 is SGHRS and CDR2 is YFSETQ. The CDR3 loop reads CASKGEEEKLFF. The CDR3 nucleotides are TGCGCCAGCAAAGGGGAGGAGGAAAAACTGTTTTTT. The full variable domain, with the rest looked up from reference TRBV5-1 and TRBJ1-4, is KAGVTQTPRYLIKTRGQQVTLSCSPISGHRSVSWYQQTPGQGLQFLFEYFSETQRNKGNFPGRFSGRQFSNSRSEMNVSTLELGDSALYLCASKGEEEKLFFGSGTQLSVL.

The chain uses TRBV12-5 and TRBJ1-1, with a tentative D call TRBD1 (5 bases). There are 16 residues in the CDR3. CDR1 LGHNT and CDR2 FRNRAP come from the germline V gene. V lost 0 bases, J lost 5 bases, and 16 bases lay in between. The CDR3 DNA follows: TGTGCTAGTGGTTTGGTAGTGGGAAGGGGCGCTACTGAAGCTTTCTTT. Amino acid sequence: CASGLVVGRGATEAFF.

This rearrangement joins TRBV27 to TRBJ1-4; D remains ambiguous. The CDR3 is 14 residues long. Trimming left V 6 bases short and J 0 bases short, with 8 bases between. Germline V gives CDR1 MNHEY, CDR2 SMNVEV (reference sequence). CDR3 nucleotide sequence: TGTGCCAGCAGGACTGTACCAACTAATGAAAAACTGTTTTTT. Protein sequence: CASRTVPTNEKLFF.

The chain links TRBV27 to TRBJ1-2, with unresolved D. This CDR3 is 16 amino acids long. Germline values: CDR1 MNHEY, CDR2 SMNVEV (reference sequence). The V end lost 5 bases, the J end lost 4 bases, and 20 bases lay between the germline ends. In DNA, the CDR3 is TGTGCCAGCAGTACCGGACGGACTCGGATCTCCTATGGCTACACCTTC. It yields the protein CASSTGRTRISYGYTF.

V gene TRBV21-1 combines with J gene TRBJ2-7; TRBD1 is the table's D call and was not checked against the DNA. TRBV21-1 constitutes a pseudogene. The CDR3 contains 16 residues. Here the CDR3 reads CASPVEGAKNSYEQYF. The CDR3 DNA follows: TGTGCCAGCCCGGTGGAGGGGGCCAAGAACTCCTACGAGCAGTACTTC.

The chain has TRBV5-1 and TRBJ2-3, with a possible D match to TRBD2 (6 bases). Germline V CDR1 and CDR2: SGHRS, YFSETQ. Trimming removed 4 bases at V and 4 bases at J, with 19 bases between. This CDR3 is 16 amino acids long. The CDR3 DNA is TGCGCCAGCAGCCACGGGACTGCGGAAAGATCAGATACGCAGTATTTT. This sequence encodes CASSHGTAERSDTQYF.

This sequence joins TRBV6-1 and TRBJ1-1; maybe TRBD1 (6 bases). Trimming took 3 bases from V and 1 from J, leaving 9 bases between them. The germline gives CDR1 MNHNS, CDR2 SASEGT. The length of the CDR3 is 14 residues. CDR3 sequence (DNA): TGTGCCAGCAGTGATAACAGGGCGAACACTGAAGCTTTCTTT. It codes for CASSDNRANTEAFF.

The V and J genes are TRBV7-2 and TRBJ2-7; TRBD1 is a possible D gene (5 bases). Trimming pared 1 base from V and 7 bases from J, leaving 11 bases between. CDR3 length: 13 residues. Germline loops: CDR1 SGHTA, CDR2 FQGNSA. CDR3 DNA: TGTGCCAGCAGCTTAGGAAGGGGAAAAGAGCAGTACTTC. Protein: CASSLGRGKEQYF. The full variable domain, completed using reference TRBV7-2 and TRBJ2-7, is GAGVSQSPSNKVTEKGKDVELRCDPISGHTALYWYRQSLGQGLEFLIYFQGNSAPDKSGLPSDRFSAERTGGSVSTLTIQRTQQEDSAVYLCASSLGRGKEQYFGPGTRLTVT.

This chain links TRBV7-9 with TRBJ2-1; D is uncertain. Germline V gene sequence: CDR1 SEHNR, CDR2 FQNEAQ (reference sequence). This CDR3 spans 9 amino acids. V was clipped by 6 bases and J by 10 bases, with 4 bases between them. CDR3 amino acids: CASREEQFF. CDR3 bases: TGTGCCAGCAGAGAGGAGCAGTTCTTC.

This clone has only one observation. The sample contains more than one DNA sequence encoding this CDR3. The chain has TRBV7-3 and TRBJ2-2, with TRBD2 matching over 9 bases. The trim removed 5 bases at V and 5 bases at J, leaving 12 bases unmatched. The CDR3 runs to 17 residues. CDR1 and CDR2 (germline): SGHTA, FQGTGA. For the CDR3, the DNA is TGTGCCAGCAGCCCTTCCCTCCTAGCGGGGCGGACCGGGGAGCTGTTTTTT. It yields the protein CASSPSLLAGRTGELFF.

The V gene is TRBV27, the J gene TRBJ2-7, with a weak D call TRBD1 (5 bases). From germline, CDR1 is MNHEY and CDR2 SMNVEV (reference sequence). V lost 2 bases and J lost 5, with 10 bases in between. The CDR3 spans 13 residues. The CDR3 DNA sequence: TGTGCCAGCAGTTTAGGGGCATTAAACGAGCAGTACTTC. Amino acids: CASSLGALNEQYF.

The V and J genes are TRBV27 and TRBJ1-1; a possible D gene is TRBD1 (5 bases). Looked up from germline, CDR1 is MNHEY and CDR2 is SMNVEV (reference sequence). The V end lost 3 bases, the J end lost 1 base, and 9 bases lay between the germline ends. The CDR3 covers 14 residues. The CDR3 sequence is CASSLGQGNTEAFF. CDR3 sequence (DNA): TGTGCCAGCAGTTTGGGTCAGGGGAACACTGAAGCTTTCTTT.

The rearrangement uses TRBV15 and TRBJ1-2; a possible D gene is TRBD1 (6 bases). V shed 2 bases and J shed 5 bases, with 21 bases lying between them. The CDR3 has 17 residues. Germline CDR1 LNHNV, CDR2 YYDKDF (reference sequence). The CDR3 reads CATSRHPLTGQGYGYTF. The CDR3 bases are TGTGCCACCAGCAGACACCCTCTTACAGGGCAAGGTTATGGCTACACCTTC.

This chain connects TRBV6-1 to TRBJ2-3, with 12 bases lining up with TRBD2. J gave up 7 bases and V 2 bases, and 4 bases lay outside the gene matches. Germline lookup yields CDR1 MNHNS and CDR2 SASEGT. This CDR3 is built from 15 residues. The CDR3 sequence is CASSELAGGPNTQYF. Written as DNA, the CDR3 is TGTGCCAGCAGTGAACTAGCGGGGGGGCCAAATACGCAGTATTTT.

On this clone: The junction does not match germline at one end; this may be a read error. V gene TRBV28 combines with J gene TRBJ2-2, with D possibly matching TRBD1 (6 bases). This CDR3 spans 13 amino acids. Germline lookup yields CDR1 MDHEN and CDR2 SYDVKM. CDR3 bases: TGTGCCAGCGGTTTAACAGGGACCGGGGAGCTGTTTTTT. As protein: CASGLTGTGELFF.

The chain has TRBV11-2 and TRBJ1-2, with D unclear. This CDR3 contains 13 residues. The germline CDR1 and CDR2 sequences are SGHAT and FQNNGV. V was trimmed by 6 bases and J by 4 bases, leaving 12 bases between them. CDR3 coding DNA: TGTGCCAGCAGTCTGACGGGAGTCTATGGCTACACCTTC. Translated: CASSLTGVYGYTF.

CDR3 bases: TGTGCCAGCAGCAAAGGGGGGGGGTGCTTCAGGGTTCCGGAGACCCAGTACTTC. Amino acid sequence: CASSKGGGCFRVPETQYF. This chain uses TRBV21-1 with TRBJ2-5; the table's TRBD2 call for D was not verified on the DNA. TRBV21-1 is a pseudogene. CDR3 length: 18 amino acids.